One sample yielded the 13 T cell receptor beta chains listed below, sequenced in a study of identical twins. From the 5' RACE reads, TCRdb called clonotypes with MiXCR, one entry per CDR3 protein. This table holds a few hundred thousand distinct CDR3 sequences, less than 20% found once. The specimen sequenced was naive T cells sorted from blood. The receptor set was obtained from a man aged 50-59 years in good health.

This clonotype was recorded many times. The V gene is TRBV29-1, the J gene TRBJ2-7, with D hard to call. Germline-derived CDR1 and CDR2 are SQVTM and ANQGSEA. This CDR3 contains 15 residues. V gave up 0 bases and J gave up 0 bases, with 12 bases separating them. In DNA, the CDR3 is TGCAGCGTTGAAGATCGTGGCACCTCCTCCTACGAGCAGTACTTC. It codes for CSVEDRGTSSYEQYF.

The CDR3 nucleotides read TGTGCCACTCGAACAGGGAGCTACGAGCAGTACTTC. Translating gives CATRTGSYEQYF. The gene calls are TRBV10-3 and TRBJ2-7; possible D gene TRBD1, 6 bases. The CDR3 is 12 residues long. The germline CDR1 and CDR2 sequences are ENHRY and SYGVKD. V lost 10 bases and J lost 3, with 13 bases in between.

The CDR3: CASSQDLKRGSYNEQFF. CDR3 nucleotides: TGTGCCAGCAGCCAAGATTTGAAGCGGGGCTCCTACAATGAGCAGTTCTTC. The chain couples TRBV3-1 to TRBJ2-1; 7 bases fit TRBD2. Trimming took 0 bases from V and 0 from J; bases not matched to a gene: 5. Germline CDR1 reads LGHDT; CDR2 reads YNNKEL (reference sequence). This CDR3 has 17 residues.

This clonotype appeared once. The J gene is TRBJ2-1, the V gene TRBV5-1; 11 nucleotides match TRBD2. Germline trimming cut 0 bases from V and 2 bases from J; bases unmatched to any gene: 7. The CDR3 length is 18 residues. CDR1 is SGHRS and CDR2 is YFSETQ in the germline V gene. The DNA of the CDR3 is TGCGCCAGCAGCTTGGCCCCTAGCGGGAGGCTGACCTACAATGAGCAGTTCTTC. Protein product: CASSLAPSGRLTYNEQFF.

V gene TRBV4-2 combines with J gene TRBJ2-7, with unresolved D. The length of the CDR3 is 14 residues. Trimming removed 1 base from V and 3 bases from J, with 10 bases in between. Germline lookup yields CDR1 LGHNA and CDR2 YNFKEQ. CDR3 DNA sequence: TGTGCCAGCAGCCAAGGACTGAGTATCTACGAGCAGTACTTC. This encodes CASSQGLSIYEQYF.

The genes are TRBV6-2 or TRBV6-3 and TRBJ2-5, with D maybe TRBD1 (5 bases). V was trimmed by 2 bases and J by 2 bases, leaving 9 bases between them. There are 14 residues in the CDR3. Germline V gene sequence: CDR1 MNHEY, CDR2 SVGEGT. This CDR3 reads CASSYGAAQETQYF. For the CDR3, the DNA is TGTGCCAGCAGTTACGGGGCAGCACAAGAGACCCAGTACTTC.

Many counts were recorded for this clonotype. This rearrangement joins TRBV5-5 to TRBJ1-5, with 8 nucleotides matching TRBD1. The junction had 6 bases not matched to a gene; V was cut back by 5 bases and J by 2 bases. Germline V lookup: CDR1 SGHKS, CDR2 YYEKEE (reference sequence). The CDR3 is 15 amino acids. The CDR3 bases are TGTGCCAGCAGTTCCGGGACAGGCGGCAATCAGCCCCAGCATTTT. Its protein is CASSSGTGGNQPQHF.

This clonotype was observed many times. This chain joins TRBV6-2 or TRBV6-3 and TRBJ2-7; D call uncertain. The CDR3 runs to 15 residues. V lost 2 bases and J lost 4, with 15 bases in between. Germline lookup yields CDR1 MNHEY and CDR2 SVGEGT. The CDR3 sequence is CASSYGVEPSYEQYF. CDR3 coding DNA: TGTGCCAGCAGTTACGGCGTGGAACCCTCTTACGAGCAGTACTTC.

The table lists this clonotype with many counts. V and J are TRBV6-2 or TRBV6-3 and TRBJ2-2; TRBD1 matches at 7 bases. CDR1 MNHEY and CDR2 SVGEGT come from the germline V gene. Trimming removed 6 bases from V and 0 bases from J; junction bases left unmatched: 1. The CDR3 runs to 14 residues. For the CDR3, the DNA is TGTGCCAGCAGACAGGGGACGAACACCGGGGAGCTGTTTTTT. Translated, it gives CASRQGTNTGELFF.

The chain links TRBV7-9 to TRBJ2-1, with a tentative D call TRBD1 (7 bases). Trimming removed 6 bases at V and 6 bases at J, with 24 bases between. The CDR3 is 17 amino acids. From germline, CDR1 is SEHNR and CDR2 FQNEAQ (reference sequence). Written as DNA, the CDR3 is TGTGCCAGCAGAGTACCAGGGGGGCGCGGTGGTCCCAATGAGCAGTTCTTC. Encoded protein: CASRVPGGRGGPNEQFF.

This clonotype was counted a few times. V usage is TRBV29-1 and J usage is TRBJ2-5, with D uncertain. The CDR3 is 15 residues long. Trimming pared 6 bases from V and 5 bases from J, leaving 22 bases between. Germline CDR1 is SQVTM and CDR2 is ANQGSEA. CDR3 DNA sequence: TGCAGCGTCTTCCTGGTAGGGTCCCTGGGGGAGACCCAGTACTTC. It is translated as CSVFLVGSLGETQYF.

This clonotype appeared many times. This sequence joins TRBV11-2 and TRBJ2-1, with D uncertain. Germline-derived CDR1 and CDR2 are SGHAT and FQNNGV. Between the trimmed V and J ends, which lost 5 bases and 8 bases, there was a span of 10 bases. There are 12 residues in the CDR3. The CDR3 spells CASSPRLDEQFF. The CDR3 bases are TGTGCCAGCAGCCCCCGACTTGATGAGCAGTTCTTC.

This clonotype was seen many times. The rearrangement links TRBV12-3 or TRBV12-4 to TRBJ2-1; 7 bases agree with TRBD2. The length of the CDR3 is 13 residues. V lost 3 bases and J lost 6; bases outside the gene matches: 2. The CDR3 loop is CASSLSSGNEQFF. DNA of the CDR3: TGTGCCAGCAGTTTGTCTAGCGGCAATGAGCAGTTCTTC.